This passage covers 13 T cell receptor beta chains from one sample sequenced in a study of sequential checkpoint blockade in melanoma. Treatment indicated: randomized to nivolumab then ipilimumab (arm A) or the reverse (arm B). Generated by immunoSEQ multiplex PCR, the TCRdb table keeps only in-frame clones and is missing some. The top ten clones hold around 9.3% of a sample with some 1,200 clones, approximately 19% of them seen once. This sample comprised tumor tissue (inferred from file names), obtained from a patient given nivolumab and ipilimumab in sequence. The receptors derive from a human donor with melanoma.

By share, this clone ranks as medium-sized. This chain uses TRBV11-3 with TRBJ2-3; D possibly corresponds to TRBD2 (7 bases). V was cut by 2 bases and J by 3 bases, with 18 bases left in between. This CDR3 spans 17 amino acids. The V gene's germline CDR1 is SGHNT and CDR2 YENEEA. The CDR3 DNA is TGTGCCAGCAGCTTACTAAGAGGGAGGGGGTTTACAGATACGCAGTATTTT. Protein: CASSLLRGRGFTDTQYF.

This clone was detected a few times. The chain is built from TRBV6-8 and TRBJ2-3; either TRBD1 or TRBD2 may fit D (5 bases each). Looked up from germline, CDR1 is MNHGY and CDR2 is SAAAGT. The V end was cut by 6 bases, the J end by 7 bases, with 17 bases between. This CDR3 has 14 amino acids. The CDR3 nucleotides are TGTGCCAGCAGCCTAGAGGGGCTGGGTCATACGCAGTATTTT. It yields the protein CASSLEGLGHTQYF.

The chain recombines TRBV18 with TRBJ2-1, with 9 bases that match TRBD2. This CDR3 spans 15 amino acids. CDR1 and CDR2 (germline): KGHSH, LQKENI. The V and J ends lost 1 base and 9 bases, in that order; junction bases with no gene match: 7. The CDR3 reads CASSPLAGEQGEQFF. For the CDR3, the DNA is TGTGCCAGCTCACCACTAGCGGGAGAGCAGGGTGAGCAGTTCTTC.

V is TRBV19 and J is TRBJ2-4, with unresolved D. The length of the CDR3 is 17 residues. V shed 5 bases and J shed 0 bases, with 17 bases lying between them. Germline assignment: CDR1 LNHDA and CDR2 SQIVND (reference sequence). CDR3 nucleotide sequence: TGTGCCAGTAGTCCCCCCCCCGGTCGTTTAGCCAAAAACATTCAGTACTTC. Amino acids: CASSPPPGRLAKNIQYF.

The chain is built from TRBV29-1 and TRBJ1-2, with no clear D. V gave up 1 base and J gave up 8 bases, with 14 bases separating them. The V gene's germline CDR1 is SQVTM and CDR2 ANQGSEA. This CDR3 contains 13 residues. The CDR3 DNA is TGCAGCGTTGAAGTTAACCAGGTAAACGGCTACACCTTC. Protein: CSVEVNQVNGYTF.

By share, this clone ranks as medium-sized. The chain is built from TRBV11-3 and TRBJ2-3, with a weak D call TRBD2 (5 bases). The CDR3 covers 14 residues. Trimming cost V 5 bases and J 1 base, with 10 bases left between them. Germline V gene lookup returns CDR1 SGHNT and CDR2 YENEEA. This CDR3 is CASSPLRGTDTQYF. The CDR3 coding sequence is TGTGCCAGCAGCCCCCTGCGGGGCACAGATACGCAGTATTTT. Using reference TRBV11-3 and TRBJ2-3 for the parts outside the CDR3, the full variable domain is EAGVVQSPRYKIIEKKQPVAFWCNPISGHNTLYWYLQNLGQGPELLIRYENEEAVDDSQLPKDRFSAERLKGVDSTLKIQPAELGDSAVYLCASSPLRGTDTQYFGPGTRLTVL.

This clone came up a few times. The chain uses TRBV6-8 and TRBJ2-7; D is unclear. The CDR3 is 14 amino acids. The V gene lost 5 bases and the J gene lost 2 bases, with 13 bases spanning the gap. Germline V gives CDR1 MNHGY, CDR2 SAAAGT. In nucleotides, the CDR3 is TGTGCCAGCAGTGCCACCTCTTATACCTACGAGCAGTACTTC. This gives the protein CASSATSYTYEQYF.

By frequency in the sample, this clone is medium-sized (0.01 to 0.1%). The CDR3 nucleotides read TGTGCCAGCAGTGAAGGAGGCGGGAGTTTGTACGAGCAGTACTTC. Its protein product is CASSEGGGSLYEQYF. This chain links TRBV9 with TRBJ2-7; the match to TRBD2 covers 7 bases. The CDR3 covers 15 residues. Germline CDR1 SGDLS, CDR2 YYNGEE. The trim removed 5 bases at V and 4 bases at J, leaving 12 bases unmatched.

This clone ranks as large (0.1 to 1%). The V call is TRBV11-3, the J call TRBJ2-2; TRBD2 might be the D (6 bases). Germline V lookup: CDR1 SGHNT, CDR2 YENEEA. CDR3 length: 15 residues. Trimming removed 5 bases from V and 5 bases from J, with 15 bases in between. The CDR3 coding sequence is TGTGCCAGCAGCCGGGGACGGGGGAGGACCGGGGAGCTGTTTTTT. This gives the protein CASSRGRGRTGELFF.

V gene TRBV6-8 combines with J gene TRBJ1-6; 10 bases agree with TRBD1. The CDR3 sequence is 15 residues long. Losses at the gene ends were 5 bases for V and 7 bases for J; bases not matched to a gene: 5. Per germline, CDR1 MNHGY and CDR2 SAAAGT. Written as DNA, the CDR3 is TGTGCCAGCAGTCCGGACAGGGGGACGAATTCACCCCTCCACTTT. Its protein is CASSPDRGTNSPLHF.

This clone was counted between two and nine times. The genes are TRBV30 and TRBJ1-1; maybe TRBD1 (6 bases). This CDR3 region has 14 residues. CDR1 is GTSNPN and CDR2 is SVGIG in the germline V gene (reference sequence). Trimming pared 5 bases from V and 10 bases from J, leaving 23 bases between. The CDR3 coding sequence is TGTGCCTGGGGTATCCCAGGGGCCATACAGGTAGCTTTCTTT. The encoded protein is CAWGIPGAIQVAFF.

This clone was found a few times. V is TRBV6-8 and J is TRBJ1-1; 7 bases are a match to TRBD1. Trimming took 3 bases from V and 3 from J; bases not matched to a gene: 1. This CDR3 spans 13 amino acids. Per the germline V gene, CDR1 is MNHGY and CDR2 is SAAAGT. Here the CDR3 DNA reads TGTGCCAGCAGTTATCAGGGGGACACTGAAGCTTTCTTT. It is translated as CASSYQGDTEAFF.

This clone was picked up a small number of times. The chain joins TRBV18 to TRBJ2-7; perhaps TRBD1 as D (6 bases). This CDR3 region has 14 residues. Trimming took off 6 bases at V and 4 bases at J, with 16 bases between the two ends. Germline CDR1 and CDR2: KGHSH and LQKENI. In nucleotides, the CDR3 is TGTGCCAGCTCGTCAACAGGGCAATCTTACGAGCAGTACTTC. It yields the protein CASSSTGQSYEQYF.